This passage covers 30 T cell receptor beta chains from one sample sequenced in a study of CD8 T cells in Susac syndrome. Random hexamers were used to reverse transcribe the RNA input (about 0.5 to 1 ug). Using its own MiXCR run on the immunoSEQ multiplex PCR reads, TCRdb lists one record per CDR3 protein. The sample includes roughly 150,000 distinct CDR3 sequences, about 93% of them seen just once. Material: CD4+ T cells from PBMCs. The receptors were gathered from a human donor in good health.

This chain connects TRBV18 to TRBJ2-7; 11 bases map to TRBD1. Germline CDR1 is KGHSH and CDR2 is LQKENI. J lost 1 base, V lost 3 bases, and 5 bases had no gene match. CDR3 length: 16 amino acids. The CDR3 loop is CASSPRDRGSSYEQYF. The CDR3 DNA reads as TGTGCCAGCTCACCCCGGGACAGGGGGAGTTCCTACGAGCAGTACTTC.

This chain uses TRBV6-6 with TRBJ1-5, with D perhaps TRBD1 (6 bases). With 0 bases removed from V and 5 bases from J, the gap between germline ends came to 8 bases. Germline lookup yields CDR1 MNHNY and CDR2 SVGAGI (reference sequence). CDR3 length equals 14 residues. The CDR3 reads CASSYSEGDQPQHF. CDR3 bases: TGTGCCAGCAGTTACTCGGAGGGGGATCAGCCCCAGCATTTT.

This chain connects TRBV29-1 to TRBJ1-4, with D possibly being TRBD1 (6 bases). Germline lookup yields CDR1 SQVTM and CDR2 ANQGSEA. The V and J ends lost 4 bases and 3 bases respectively, with 12 bases between them. The CDR3 covers 14 residues. CDR3 sequence reads: CSVAKRGANEKLFF. CDR3 bases: TGCAGCGTTGCAAAGAGGGGGGCTAATGAAAAACTGTTTTTT.

This clonotype was seen a handful of times. This sequence joins TRBV13 and TRBJ1-5, with TRBD1 matching 8 bases. The CDR3 contains 16 residues. Germline CDR1 is PRHDT and CDR2 is FYEKMQ (reference sequence). The J segment lost 0 bases and the V segment lost 5 bases, leaving 6 bases of the junction unmatched. CDR3 coding DNA: TGTGCCAGCAGCCGACGACAGGGGACTAGCAATCAGCCCCAGCATTTT. Its translation: CASSRRQGTSNQPQHF.

CDR3 protein: CASSLDRLNYGYTF. The CDR3 DNA reads TGTGCCAGCAGCTTGGACAGGTTGAACTATGGCTACACCTTC. The V and J genes are TRBV5-6 and TRBJ1-2; perhaps TRBD1 as D (5 bases). The length of the CDR3 is 14 residues. Germline CDR1 is SGHDT and CDR2 is YYEEEE. V gave up 0 bases and J gave up 2 bases, with 8 bases separating them.

This sequence joins TRBV12-3 or TRBV12-4 and TRBJ1-6, with 7 bases lining up with TRBD1. The CDR3 has 15 amino acids. After removal of 3 bases from V and 8 bases from J, the junction contained 7 bases not matched to a gene. CDR3 bases: TGTGCCAGCAGTTTCGGGAACAGGGGCCATTCACCCCTCCACTTT. Translated, it gives CASSFGNRGHSPLHF.

This sequence joins TRBV5-1 and TRBJ2-5; D unresolved. Germline-derived CDR1 and CDR2 are SGHRS and YFSETQ. V was trimmed by 0 bases and J by 5 bases, leaving 8 bases between them. This CDR3 region has 13 residues. CDR3 nucleotides: TGCGCCAGCAGCTTGGACCCCGGGGAGACCCAGTACTTC. This translates into CASSLDPGETQYF. Looking up the rest from reference TRBV5-1 and TRBJ2-5 gives the full variable domain: KAGVTQTPRYLIKTRGQQVTLSCSPISGHRSVSWYQQTPGQGLQFLFEYFSETQRNKGNFPGRFSGRQFSNSRSEMNVSTLELGDSALYLCASSLDPGETQYFGPGTRLLVL.

The chain combines TRBV12-3 or TRBV12-4 with TRBJ1-5; 8 nucleotides align to TRBD1. The CDR3 length is 16 residues. Losses at the gene ends were 3 bases for V and 2 bases for J; bases not matched to a gene: 6. The chain's CDR3 is CASSFQGALGNQPQHF. For the CDR3, the DNA is TGTGCCAGCAGTTTCCAGGGGGCGCTTGGCAATCAGCCCCAGCATTTT.

Remarks on this clonotype: One end of the junction fails to match germline, which may point to a read error. The J gene is TRBJ1-1, the V gene TRBV5-1; D is ambiguous. CDR1 and CDR2 (germline): SGHRS, YFSETQ. The CDR3 runs to 11 residues. As DNA, the CDR3 is TGTGCCAGCAGTTTACGAGGGGAAGCTTTCTTT. Amino acids: CASSLRGEAFF.

This clonotype was recorded only once. This chain joins TRBV3-1 and TRBJ2-5; D ambiguous. The CDR3 is made up of 14 amino acids. Germline V gives CDR1 LGHDT, CDR2 YNNKEL (reference sequence). The germline V and J ends were trimmed by 4 bases and 6 bases, with 15 bases remaining between them. The CDR3 nucleotides are TGTGCCAGCAGCCCCACGGTCGGATCACAGACCCAGTACTTC. It specifies CASSPTVGSQTQYF.

V and J are TRBV29-1 and TRBJ2-2; no clear D gene. Between the trimmed V and J ends, which lost 4 bases and 7 bases, there was a span of 13 bases. The CDR3 runs to 13 residues. Per germline, CDR1 SQVTM and CDR2 ANQGSEA. As DNA, the CDR3 is TGCAGCGTTGGGCCGTTCGAGTTCGGGGAGCTGTTTTTT. It encodes CSVGPFEFGELFF.

The gene calls are TRBV3-1 and TRBJ2-3, with D perhaps TRBD2 (6 bases). The CDR3 is made up of 13 amino acids. CDR1 LGHDT and CDR2 YNNKEL come from the germline V gene (reference sequence). V was trimmed by 2 bases and J by 10 bases, leaving 13 bases between them. The DNA for the CDR3 is TGTGCCAGCAGCCAATTCCTAGGAGGGGCGCAGTATTTT. Translation gives CASSQFLGGAQYF.

With regard to this clonotype: A read error may produce the germline difference seen at one junction end. V and J are TRBV7-2 and TRBJ1-1; D is unresolved. The CDR3 extends over 15 amino acids. Germline assignment: CDR1 SGHTA and CDR2 FQGNSA. The CDR3 is CASSLGGILNTEVFF. In DNA, the CDR3 is TGTGCCAGCAGCTTAGGAGGGATCCTGAACACTGAAGTTTTCTTT.

CDR3 in DNA: TGTGCCAGCAGCGGGGGACTAGCGGTAACCGGGGAGCTGTTTTTT. The encoded protein is CASSGGLAVTGELFF. The chain joins TRBV6-1 to TRBJ2-2, with TRBD2 matching over 11 bases. Trimming took 6 bases from V and 5 from J; bases not matched to a gene: 5. CDR1 is MNHNS and CDR2 is SASEGT in the germline V gene. The CDR3 runs to 15 residues.

The chain employs TRBV6-6 and TRBJ1-1, with 7 bases matching TRBD1. In germline, CDR1 is MNHNY, CDR2 SVGAGI (reference sequence). J lost 1 base, V lost 5 bases, and 4 bases had no gene match. The CDR3 spans 14 residues. Written as DNA, the CDR3 is TGTGCCAGCAGTCTGAGGACAGGGAACACTGAAGCTTTCTTT. Translating it yields CASSLRTGNTEAFF.

The V call is TRBV27, the J call TRBJ1-5; no clear D. The CDR3 contains 13 residues. Germline V gene sequence: CDR1 MNHEY, CDR2 SMNVEV (reference sequence). V was cut by 3 bases and J by 4 bases, with 7 bases left in between. The DNA of the CDR3 is TGTGCCAGCAGTTTCGATCCGAATCAGCCCCAGCATTTT. Amino acid sequence: CASSFDPNQPQHF.

The count of this clonotype is one. The rearrangement uses TRBV3-1 and TRBJ2-5, with 7 bases fitting TRBD2. With 3 bases clipped from V and 2 bases from J, the junction kept 6 bases outside the gene matches. From germline, CDR1 is LGHDT and CDR2 YNNKEL (reference sequence). CDR3 length: 15 amino acids. DNA for the CDR3: TGTGCCAGCAGCCAGGGGGGGGTCAGACAAGAGACCCAGTACTTC. Its translation is CASSQGGVRQETQYF.

This clonotype occurred a few times. The V call is TRBV3-1, the J call TRBJ2-5; no definite D call. V was cut by 5 bases and J by 7 bases, with 8 bases left in between. The germline gives CDR1 LGHDT, CDR2 YNNKEL (reference sequence). This CDR3 spans 11 amino acids. The chain's CDR3 is CASSLYGTQYF. The CDR3 region has the DNA TGTGCCAGCAGCTTGTATGGGACCCAGTACTTC.

The genes are TRBV3-1 and TRBJ2-1; D gene unclear. The germline V and J ends were trimmed by 0 bases and 10 bases, with 10 bases remaining between them. CDR1 and CDR2 from the germline V gene are LGHDT and YNNKEL (reference sequence). The CDR3 consists of 13 residues. The CDR3 is CASSQDRAIEQFF. The CDR3 bases are TGTGCCAGCAGCCAAGATAGGGCTATAGAGCAGTTCTTC.

The CDR3 DNA reads TGCAGCGCCCAGACAGCGATTTGGGAGACCCAGTACTTC. Protein sequence: CSAQTAIWETQYF. The chain recombines TRBV29-1 with TRBJ2-5, with D possibly being TRBD1 (5 bases). Trimming took 7 bases from V and 5 from J, leaving 17 bases between them. This CDR3 region has 13 residues. CDR1 and CDR2 from the germline V gene are SQVTM and ANQGSEA.

The chain carries TRBV29-1 and TRBJ2-1; 7 bases are a match to TRBD1. The CDR3 is made up of 15 amino acids. V lost 4 bases, J lost 2 bases, and 8 bases stayed unmatched. Germline CDR1 is SQVTM and CDR2 is ANQGSEA. The CDR3 sequence: CSVADRALPYNEQFF. The CDR3 nucleotides are TGCAGCGTTGCTGACAGGGCCTTGCCCTACAATGAGCAGTTCTTC.

This chain uses TRBV3-1 with TRBJ1-1, with D uncertain. Trimming took off 1 base at V and 5 bases at J, with 8 bases between the two ends. The CDR3 extends over 13 amino acids. Germline CDR1 reads LGHDT; CDR2 reads YNNKEL (reference sequence). The CDR3 loop is CASSQGRRTEAFF. CDR3 nucleotides: TGTGCCAGCAGCCAAGGTCGACGGACTGAAGCTTTCTTT.

This chain uses TRBV15 with TRBJ2-5; 10 bases align to TRBD1. This CDR3 contains 15 residues. The germline CDR1 and CDR2 sequences are LNHNV and YYDKDF (reference sequence). With V trimmed by 3 bases and J by 5 bases, 6 bases remained unmatched. CDR3 nucleotides: TGTGCCACCAGCAGTTCGACAGGGGGCGAGGAGACCCAGTACTTC. This gives the protein CATSSSTGGEETQYF.

This clonotype was seen just once. The chain couples TRBV10-3 to TRBJ1-1; D is undetermined. The V end lost 4 bases, the J end lost 1 base, and 7 bases lay between the germline ends. There are 13 residues in the CDR3. Germline CDR1 ENHRY, CDR2 SYGVKD. CDR3: CAISVGGNTEAFF. The CDR3 DNA reads TGTGCCATCAGTGTGGGAGGGAACACTGAAGCTTTCTTT.

V usage is TRBV5-1 and J usage is TRBJ2-2; D might be TRBD2 (5 bases). The CDR3 spans 15 residues. The germline gives CDR1 SGHRS, CDR2 YFSETQ. The ends were cut back, 4 bases at V and 5 bases at J, with 15 bases in the middle. The DNA of the CDR3 is TGCGCCAGCAGCCCGGCGCCCCGGGAAACCGGGGAGCTGTTTTTT. As protein: CASSPAPRETGELFF.

The chain has TRBV20-1 and TRBJ1-1; 9 bases fit TRBD1. Germline trimming cut 6 bases from V and 5 bases from J; bases unmatched to any gene: 13. This CDR3 region has 15 residues. Germline values: CDR1 DFQATT, CDR2 SNEGSKA (reference sequence). The CDR3 sequence: CSAPTGGSSGTEAFF. CDR3 sequence (DNA): TGCAGTGCACCGACAGGGGGAAGTTCTGGAACTGAAGCTTTCTTT.

The rearrangement uses TRBV10-2 and TRBJ2-5; D gene unclear. The ends were cut back, 8 bases at V and 5 bases at J, with 12 bases in the middle. Germline values: CDR1 WSHSY, CDR2 SAAADI. The CDR3 has 12 amino acids. The CDR3 here is CASGWEGETQYF. In DNA, the CDR3 is TGCGCCAGCGGGTGGGAAGGGGAGACCCAGTACTTC.

This clonotype has only one observation. The J gene is TRBJ2-7, the V gene TRBV20-1, with 7 bases lining up with TRBD2. This CDR3 is 14 amino acids long. Germline lookup yields CDR1 DFQATT and CDR2 SNEGSKA (reference sequence). The junction had 11 bases not matched to a gene; V was cut back by 5 bases and J by 4 bases. The CDR3 DNA reads TGCAGTGCTTATCAGCGGGGTTCAGGTTACGAGCAGTACTTC. Translated: CSAYQRGSGYEQYF.

This clonotype was seen a single time. The V gene is TRBV6-1, the J gene TRBJ2-4; 10 bases line up with TRBD2. CDR3 size: 20 residues. The germline gives CDR1 MNHNS, CDR2 SASEGT. V trimming: 5 bases; J trimming: 0 bases; junction bases outside the gene matches: 16. The CDR3 loop reads CASSRYQRGGLMIAKNIQYF. The CDR3 coding sequence is TGTGCCAGCAGTCGATATCAGCGGGGGGGCCTTATGATAGCCAAAAACATTCAGTACTTC.

For the CDR3, the DNA is TGTGCCAGCAGCTCCCCCGGGACAGGGAATCCCGGGGAGCTGTTTTTT. Amino acids: CASSSPGTGNPGELFF. The chain links TRBV7-6 to TRBJ2-2; 9 nucleotides agree with TRBD1. There are 16 residues in the CDR3. Unmatched junction bases numbered 9, after V lost 4 bases and J lost 6 bases. Germline V gene sequence: CDR1 SGHVS, CDR2 FNYEAQ. Full variable domain (missing parts from reference TRBV7-6 and TRBJ2-2): GAGVSQSPRYKVTKRGQDVALRCDPISGHVSLYWYRQALGQGPEFLTYFNYEAQQDKSGLPNDRFSAERPEGSISTLTIQRTEQRDSAMYRCASSSPGTGNPGELFFGEGSRLTVL.